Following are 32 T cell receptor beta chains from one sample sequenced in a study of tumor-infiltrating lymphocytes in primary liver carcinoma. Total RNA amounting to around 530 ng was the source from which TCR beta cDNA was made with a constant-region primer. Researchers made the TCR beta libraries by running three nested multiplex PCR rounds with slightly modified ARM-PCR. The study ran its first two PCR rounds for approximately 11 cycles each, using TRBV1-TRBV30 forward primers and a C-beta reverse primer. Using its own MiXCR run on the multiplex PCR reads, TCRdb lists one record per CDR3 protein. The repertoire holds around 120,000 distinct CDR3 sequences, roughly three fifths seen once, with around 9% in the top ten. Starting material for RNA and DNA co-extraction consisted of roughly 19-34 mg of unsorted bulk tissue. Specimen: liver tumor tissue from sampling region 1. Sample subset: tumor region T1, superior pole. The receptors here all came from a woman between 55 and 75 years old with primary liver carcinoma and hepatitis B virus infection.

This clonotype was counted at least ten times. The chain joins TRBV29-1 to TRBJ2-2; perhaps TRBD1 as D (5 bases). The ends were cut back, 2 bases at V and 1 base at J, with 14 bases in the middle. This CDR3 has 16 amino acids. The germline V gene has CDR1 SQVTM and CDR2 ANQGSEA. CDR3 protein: CSVERLGHGNTGELFF. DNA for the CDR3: TGCAGCGTTGAAAGACTGGGGCATGGGAACACCGGGGAGCTGTTTTTT.

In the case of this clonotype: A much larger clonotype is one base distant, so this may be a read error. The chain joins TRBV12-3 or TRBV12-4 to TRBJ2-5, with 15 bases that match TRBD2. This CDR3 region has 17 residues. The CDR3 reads CASSPGLAGGTQGTQYF. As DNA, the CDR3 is TGTGCCAGCAGTCCCGGACTAGCGGGAGGGACTCAAGGGACCCAGTACTTC.

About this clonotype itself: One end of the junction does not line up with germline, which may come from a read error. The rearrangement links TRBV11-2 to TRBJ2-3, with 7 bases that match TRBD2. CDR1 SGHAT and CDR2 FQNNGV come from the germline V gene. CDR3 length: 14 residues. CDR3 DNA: TGTGCCAGCAGGCCCCACCGGGAGGCAGATACACAGTATTTT. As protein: CASRPHREADTQYF.

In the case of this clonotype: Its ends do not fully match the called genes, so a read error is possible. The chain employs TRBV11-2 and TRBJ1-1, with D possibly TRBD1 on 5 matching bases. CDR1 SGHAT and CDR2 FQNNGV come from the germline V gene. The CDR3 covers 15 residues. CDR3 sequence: CGSSFEGALNTEAFF. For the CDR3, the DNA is TGTGGCAGCAGCTTCGAAGGGGCCCTAAACACTGAGGCTTTCTTT.

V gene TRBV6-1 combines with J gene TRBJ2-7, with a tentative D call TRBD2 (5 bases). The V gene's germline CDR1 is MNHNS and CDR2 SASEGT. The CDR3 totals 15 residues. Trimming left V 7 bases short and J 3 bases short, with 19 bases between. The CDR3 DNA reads TGTGCCAGCAATTTACGGGGTGGGAGCGGCTACGAGCAGTACTTC. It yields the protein CASNLRGGSGYEQYF.

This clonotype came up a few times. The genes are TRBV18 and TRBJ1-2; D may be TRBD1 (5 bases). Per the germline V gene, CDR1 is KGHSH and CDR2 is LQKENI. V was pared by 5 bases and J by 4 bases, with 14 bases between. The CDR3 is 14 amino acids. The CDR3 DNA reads TGTGCCAGCTCATCGCCCGGACACCTCTATGGCTACACCTTC. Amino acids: CASSSPGHLYGYTF.

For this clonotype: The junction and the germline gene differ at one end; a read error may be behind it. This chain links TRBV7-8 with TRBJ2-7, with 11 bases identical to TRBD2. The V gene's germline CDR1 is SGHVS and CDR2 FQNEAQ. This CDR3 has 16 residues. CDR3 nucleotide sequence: TGTGCCAGCAGCCCACTAGCGGGAGTAAACCCTCACGAGCGGTACTTC. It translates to CASSPLAGVNPHERYF.

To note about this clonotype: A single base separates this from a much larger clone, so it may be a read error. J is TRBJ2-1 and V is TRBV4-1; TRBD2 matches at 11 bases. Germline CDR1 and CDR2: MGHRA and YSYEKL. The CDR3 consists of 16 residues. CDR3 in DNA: TGCGCCAGCTGCCAGCCTACTAGCGGGAGCCAGAATGAGCAGTTCTTC. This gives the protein CASCQPTSGSQNEQFF.

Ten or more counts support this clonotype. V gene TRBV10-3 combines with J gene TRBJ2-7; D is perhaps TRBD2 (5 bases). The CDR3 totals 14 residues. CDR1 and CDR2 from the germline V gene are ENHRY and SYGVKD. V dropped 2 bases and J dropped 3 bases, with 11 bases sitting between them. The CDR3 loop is CAISESGRSYEQYF. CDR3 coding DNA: TGTGCCATCAGTGAGAGCGGTCGAAGCTACGAGCAGTACTTC.

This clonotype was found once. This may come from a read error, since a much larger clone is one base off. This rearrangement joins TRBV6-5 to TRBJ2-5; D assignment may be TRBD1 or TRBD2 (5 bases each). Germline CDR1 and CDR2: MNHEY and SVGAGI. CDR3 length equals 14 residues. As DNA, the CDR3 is TGTGCCAGCAGTTACCCCGGGGCCGGAAAGACCCGGTACTTC. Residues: CASSYPGAGKTRYF.

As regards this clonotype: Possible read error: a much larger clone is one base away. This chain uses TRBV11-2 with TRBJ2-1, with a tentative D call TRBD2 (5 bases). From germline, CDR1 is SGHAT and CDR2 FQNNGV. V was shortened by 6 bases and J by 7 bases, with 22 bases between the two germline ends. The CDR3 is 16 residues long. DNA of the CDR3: TGTGCCAGCAGTTACCCGAAAAGCGGAACGAGAAATGAGCAGTTCTTC. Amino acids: CASSYPKSGTRNEQFF.

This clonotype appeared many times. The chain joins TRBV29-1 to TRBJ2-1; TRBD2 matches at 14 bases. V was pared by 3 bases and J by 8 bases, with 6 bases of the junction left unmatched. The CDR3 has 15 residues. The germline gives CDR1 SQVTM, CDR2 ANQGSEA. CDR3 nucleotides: TGCAGCGTTGAGGGGGGACTAGCGGGAGACGATGAGCAGTTCTTC. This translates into CSVEGGLAGDDEQFF.

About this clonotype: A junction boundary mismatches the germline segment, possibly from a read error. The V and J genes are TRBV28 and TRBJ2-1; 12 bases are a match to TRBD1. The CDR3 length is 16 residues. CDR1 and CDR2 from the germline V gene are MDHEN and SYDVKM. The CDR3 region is CASTVAGTGGRDEHFF. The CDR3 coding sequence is TGTGCCAGTACCGTTGCGGGGACAGGGGGCCGAGATGAGCACTTCTTC.

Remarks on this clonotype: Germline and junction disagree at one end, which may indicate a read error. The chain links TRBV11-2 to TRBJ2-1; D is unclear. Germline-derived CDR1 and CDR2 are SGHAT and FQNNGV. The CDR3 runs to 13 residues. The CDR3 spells CTSSLRRYNEQFF. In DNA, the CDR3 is TGTACCAGCAGCTTAAGAAGGTACAACGAGCAGTTCTTC.

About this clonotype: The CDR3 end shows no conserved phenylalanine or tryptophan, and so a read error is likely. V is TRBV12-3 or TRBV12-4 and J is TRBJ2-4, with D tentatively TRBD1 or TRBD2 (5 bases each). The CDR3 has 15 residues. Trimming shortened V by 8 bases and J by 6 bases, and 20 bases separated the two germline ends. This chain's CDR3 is CASSPVVGTVNIQYL. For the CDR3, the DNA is TGTGCCAGCTCCCCGGTGGTGGGGACGGTAAACATTCAGTACCTC.

The CDR3 DNA is TGTGCCAGCAACCAATTAGCGGGAGGCGCCCAGACCCAGTACTTC. It yields the protein CASNQLAGGAQTQYF. The rearrangement links TRBV28 to TRBJ2-5; 10 nucleotides align to TRBD2. V dropped 7 bases and J dropped 6; count of bases not matched to a gene: 11. Germline values: CDR1 MDHEN, CDR2 SYDVKM. This CDR3 comprises 15 residues.

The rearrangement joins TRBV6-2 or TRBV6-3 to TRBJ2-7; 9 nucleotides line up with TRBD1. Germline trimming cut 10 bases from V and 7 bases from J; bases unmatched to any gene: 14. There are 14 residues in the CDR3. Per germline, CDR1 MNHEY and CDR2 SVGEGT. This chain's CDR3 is CAINGDRASGEQYF. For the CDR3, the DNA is TGTGCCATCAATGGGGACAGGGCCTCGGGTGAGCAGTACTTC.

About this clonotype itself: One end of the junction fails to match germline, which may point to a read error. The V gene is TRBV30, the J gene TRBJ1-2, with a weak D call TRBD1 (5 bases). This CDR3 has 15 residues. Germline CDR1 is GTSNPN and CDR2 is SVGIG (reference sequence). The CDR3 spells CAWMLSGVGVYGYTF. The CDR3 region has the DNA TGTGCCTGGATGCTGTCGGGGGTGGGGGTCTATGGTTACACCTTC.

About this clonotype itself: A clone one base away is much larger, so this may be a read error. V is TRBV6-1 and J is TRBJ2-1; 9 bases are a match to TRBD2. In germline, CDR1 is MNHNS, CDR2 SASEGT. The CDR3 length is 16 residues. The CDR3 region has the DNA TGTGCCAGCAGGGGACAGACTAGCGGCTCCTACAAAGAGCAGTTCTTC. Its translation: CASRGQTSGSYKEQFF.

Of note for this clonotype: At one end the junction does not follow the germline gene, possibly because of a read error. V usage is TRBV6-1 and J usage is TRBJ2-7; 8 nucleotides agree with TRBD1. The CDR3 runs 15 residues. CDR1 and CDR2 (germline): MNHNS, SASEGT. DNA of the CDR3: TGTGCCATCAGTGACCCAGGGGGCTCCTACTACGAGCAGTACTTC. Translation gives CAISDPGGSYYEQYF.

The CDR3 protein is CASSTTGTSGNPYEQYF. The DNA of the CDR3 is TGTGCCAGCAGCACGACCGGGACTAGCGGGAACCCCTACGAGCAGTACTTC. The rearrangement joins TRBV12-3 or TRBV12-4 to TRBJ2-7, with 13 bases fitting TRBD2. V trimming: 6 bases; J trimming: 2 bases; junction bases outside the gene matches: 10. The CDR3 extends over 17 amino acids.

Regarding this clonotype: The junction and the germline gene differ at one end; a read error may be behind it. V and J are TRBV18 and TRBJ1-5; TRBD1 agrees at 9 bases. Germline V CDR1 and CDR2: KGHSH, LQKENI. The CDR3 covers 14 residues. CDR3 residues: CVSSPGQGNQPQHF. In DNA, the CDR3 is TGTGTCAGCTCACCGGGACAGGGAAATCAGCCCCAGCATTTT. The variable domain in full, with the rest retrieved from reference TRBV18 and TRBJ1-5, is NAGVMQNPRHLVRRRGQEARLRCSPMKGHSHVYWYRQLPEEGLKFMVYLQKENIIDESGMPKERFSAEFPKEGPSILRIQQVVRGDSAAYFCVSSPGQGNQPQHFGDGTRLSIL.

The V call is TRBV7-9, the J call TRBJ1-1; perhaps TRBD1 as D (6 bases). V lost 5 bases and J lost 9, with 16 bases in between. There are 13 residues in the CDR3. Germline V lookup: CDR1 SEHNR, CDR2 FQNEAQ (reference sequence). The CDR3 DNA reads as TGTGCCAGCAGCCCGGGACACATGAGCCAAGCTTTCTTT. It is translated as CASSPGHMSQAFF.

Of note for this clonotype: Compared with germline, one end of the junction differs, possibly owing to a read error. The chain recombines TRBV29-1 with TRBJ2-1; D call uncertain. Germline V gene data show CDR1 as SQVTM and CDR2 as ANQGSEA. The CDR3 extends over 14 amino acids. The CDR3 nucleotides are TGCAGCGTTGAACAGGCAGGATCCGCCAATGAGCGGTTCTTC. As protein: CSVEQAGSANERFF.

CDR3 bases: TGTGCCAGCAGCCCGAATCCCGGACAGTCCTCCTACGAGCAGTACTTC. Protein sequence: CASSPNPGQSSYEQYF. V and J are TRBV7-8 and TRBJ2-7; weak D call: TRBD1 (6 bases). V lost 5 bases and J 0 bases, leaving 17 bases between the germline ends. The CDR3 covers 16 residues. From germline, CDR1 is SGHVS and CDR2 FQNEAQ.

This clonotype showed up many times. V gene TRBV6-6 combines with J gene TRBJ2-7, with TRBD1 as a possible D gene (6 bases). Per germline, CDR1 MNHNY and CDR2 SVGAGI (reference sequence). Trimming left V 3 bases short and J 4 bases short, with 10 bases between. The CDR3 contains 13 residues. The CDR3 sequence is CASSYLDRYEQYF. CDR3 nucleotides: TGTGCCAGCAGTTATTTGGACAGATACGAGCAGTACTTC.

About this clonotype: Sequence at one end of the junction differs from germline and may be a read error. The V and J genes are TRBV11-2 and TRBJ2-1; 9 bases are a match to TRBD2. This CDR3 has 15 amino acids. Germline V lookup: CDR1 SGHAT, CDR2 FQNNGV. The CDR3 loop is CPSSSPQTSGNEQFF. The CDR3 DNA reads TGTCCCAGCAGCTCACCTCAGACTAGCGGCAATGAGCAGTTCTTC.

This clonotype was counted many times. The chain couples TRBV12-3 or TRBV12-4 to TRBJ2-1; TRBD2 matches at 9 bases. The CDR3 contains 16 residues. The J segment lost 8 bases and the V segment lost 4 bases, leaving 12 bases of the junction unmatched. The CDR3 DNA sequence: TGTGCCAGCAGTTCTACTTCCGGGACTAGCATTCATGAGCAGTTCTTC. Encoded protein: CASSSTSGTSIHEQFF.

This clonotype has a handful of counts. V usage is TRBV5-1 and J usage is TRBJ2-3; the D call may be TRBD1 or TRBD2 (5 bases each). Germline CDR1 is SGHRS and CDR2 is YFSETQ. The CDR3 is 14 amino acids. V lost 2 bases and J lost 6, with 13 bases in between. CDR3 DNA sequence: TGCGCCAGCAGCTTTGACGGGGCCTTGGATACGCAGTATTTT. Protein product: CASSFDGALDTQYF.

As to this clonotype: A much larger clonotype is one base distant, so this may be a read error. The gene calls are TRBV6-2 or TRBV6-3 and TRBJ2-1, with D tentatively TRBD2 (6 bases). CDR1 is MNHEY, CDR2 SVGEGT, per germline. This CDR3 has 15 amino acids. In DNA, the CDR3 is TGTGACAGCAGTCTTACTAGCCCCCTATACAATGAGCAGTTCTTC. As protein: CDSSLTSPLYNEQFF.

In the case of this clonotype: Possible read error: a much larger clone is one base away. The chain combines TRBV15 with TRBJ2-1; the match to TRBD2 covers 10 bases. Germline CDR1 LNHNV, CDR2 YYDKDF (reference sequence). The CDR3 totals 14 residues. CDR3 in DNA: TGTGTCACCCAGGGGACTAGCGTATACAATGAGCAGTTCTTC. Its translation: CVTQGTSVYNEQFF.

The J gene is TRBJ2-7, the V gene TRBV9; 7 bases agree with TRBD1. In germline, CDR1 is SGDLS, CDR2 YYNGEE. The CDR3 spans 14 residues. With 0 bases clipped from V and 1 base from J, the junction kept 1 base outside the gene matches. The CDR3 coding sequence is TGTGCCAGCAGCGTAGAACAGGGGTCCTACGAGCAGTACTTC. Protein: CASSVEQGSYEQYF.